This T cell receptor beta chain was recorded in a study of cytomegalovirus exposure and HLA in healthy donors. This CDR3 is built from 14 residues. CDR1 is SGHKS, CDR2 YYEKEE, per germline (reference sequence). The V gene end was trimmed by 4 bases and the J gene end by 3 bases; junction bases not matched to a gene: 4. Primers for the PCR totalled 60 Vbeta and 13 Jbeta. The assay was immunoSEQ multiplex PCR, and TCRdb's table has in-frame clones only and misses some. The table has more than 80,000 clones, roughly 70% seen once. J is TRBJ1-5 and V is TRBV5-5, with 7 bases aligning to TRBD1. This sequence was found in a man aged 45-65 years in good health and CMV-seronegative. Sequencing used PBMCs. This chain's CDR3 is CASSPGTVNQPQHF. The CDR3, as DNA: TGTGCCAGCAGCCCAGGGACAGTCAATCAGCCCCAGCATTTT.